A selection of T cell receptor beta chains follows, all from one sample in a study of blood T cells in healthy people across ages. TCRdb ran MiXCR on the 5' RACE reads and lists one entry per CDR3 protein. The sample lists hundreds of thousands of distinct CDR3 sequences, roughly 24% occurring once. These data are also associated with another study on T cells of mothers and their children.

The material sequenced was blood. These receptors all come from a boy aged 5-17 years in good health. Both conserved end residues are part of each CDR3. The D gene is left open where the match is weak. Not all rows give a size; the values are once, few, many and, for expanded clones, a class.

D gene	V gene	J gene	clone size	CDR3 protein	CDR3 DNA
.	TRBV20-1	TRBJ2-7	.	CSARTYYRGLNVHEQYF	TGCAGTGCTAGGACATACTACCGGGGCCTAAATGTCCACGAGCAGTACTTC
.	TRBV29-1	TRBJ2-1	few	CSVEVALYNEQFF	TGCAGCGTTGAAGTAGCTCTATACAATGAGCAGTTCTTC
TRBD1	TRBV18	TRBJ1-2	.	CASSPNDSGQGANGYTF	TGTGCCAGCTCACCTAACGACTCAGGACAGGGGGCGAATGGCTACACCTTC
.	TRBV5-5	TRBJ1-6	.	CASSLEGVGNSPLHF	TGTGCCAGCAGCTTGGAAGGGGTAGGCAATTCACCCCTCCACTTT
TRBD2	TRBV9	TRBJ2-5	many	CASSSRTSGETQYF	TGTGCCAGCAGCTCACGGACTAGCGGAGAGACCCAGTACTTC
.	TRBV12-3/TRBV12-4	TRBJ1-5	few	CASSVSGDQPQHF	TGTGCCAGCAGTGTATCAGGGGATCAGCCCCAGCATTTT
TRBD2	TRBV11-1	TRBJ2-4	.	CASGLAGRGNIQYF	TGTGCCAGCGGCCTAGCGGGAAGGGGTAACATTCAGTACTTC
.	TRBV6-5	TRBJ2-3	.	CASSYPASDTTSTDTQYF	TGTGCCAGCAGTTACCCCGCATCGGACACGACTAGCACAGATACGCAGTATTTT
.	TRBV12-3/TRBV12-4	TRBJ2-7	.	CASSPPGGSSYEQYF	TGTGCCAGCAGTCCCCCCGGGGGTTCATCCTACGAGCAGTACTTC
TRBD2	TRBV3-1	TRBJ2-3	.	CASSQVLAGGASTDTQYF	TGTGCCAGCAGCCAAGTCCTAGCGGGGGGAGCTAGCACAGATACGCAGTATTTT
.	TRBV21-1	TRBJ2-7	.	CASSKTPRTSGAPYEQYF	TGTGCCAGCAGCAAAACCCCTAGGACTAGCGGGGCACCCTACGAGCAGTACTTC
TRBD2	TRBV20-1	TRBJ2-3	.	CSASERGSVVDTQYF	TGCAGTGCTAGCGAGCGGGGGTCCGTTGTAGATACGCAGTATTTT
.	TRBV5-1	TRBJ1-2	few	CASSPSPGSAYGYTF	TGCGCCAGCAGCCCGAGCCCGGGCAGTGCCTATGGCTACACCTTC
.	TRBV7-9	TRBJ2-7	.	CASSLAGHGVSYEQYF	TGTGCCAGCAGCTTAGCTGGGCACGGGGTCTCCTACGAGCAGTACTTC
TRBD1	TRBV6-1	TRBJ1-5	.	CASKLQTGGPYSNQPQHF	TGTGCCAGCAAATTGCAGACAGGGGGGCCATATAGCAATCAGCCCCAGCATTTT
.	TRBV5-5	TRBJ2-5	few	CASSLVFGGRETQYF	TGTGCCAGCAGCTTGGTCTTCGGGGGAAGAGAGACCCAGTACTTC
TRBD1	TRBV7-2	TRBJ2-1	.	CASSLVVRTGGNEQFF	TGTGCCAGCAGCTTAGTGGTGCGGACAGGGGGTAATGAGCAGTTCTTC
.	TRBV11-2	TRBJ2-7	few	CASSRPADSYEQYF	TGTGCCAGCAGCCGACCGGCTGACTCCTACGAGCAGTACTTC
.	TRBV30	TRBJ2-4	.	CAWTGPARKNIQYF	TGTGCCTGGACCGGACCGGCCAGGAAAAACATTCAGTACTTC
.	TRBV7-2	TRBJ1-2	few	CASSRNWQFRGGYTF	TGTGCCAGCAGCCGTAATTGGCAGTTCCGGGGAGGCTACACCTTC
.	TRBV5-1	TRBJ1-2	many	CASSPLVEGYGYTF	TGCGCCAGCAGCCCCCTTGTGGAGGGGTACGGCTACACCTTC
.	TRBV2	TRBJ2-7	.	CASSETDYEQYF	TGTGCCAGCAGTGAAACAGATTACGAGCAGTACTTC
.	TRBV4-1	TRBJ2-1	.	CASSQINNEQFF	TGCGCCAGCAGCCAAATTAACAATGAGCAGTTCTTC
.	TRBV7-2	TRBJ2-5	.	CASSTDAGDWTQYF	TGTGCCAGCAGCACTGACGCTGGGGATTGGACCCAGTACTTC
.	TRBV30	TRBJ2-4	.	CAWRGSINIQYF	TGTGCCTGGAGAGGATCCATAAACATTCAGTACTTC
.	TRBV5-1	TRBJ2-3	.	CASSPVAGSSTDTQYF	TGCGCCAGCAGCCCCGTGGCGGGTTCTAGCACAGATACGCAGTATTTT
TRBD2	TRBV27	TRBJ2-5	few	CASSFSGLAEIETQYF	TGTGCCAGCAGTTTTAGCGGACTAGCGGAAATAGAGACCCAGTACTTC
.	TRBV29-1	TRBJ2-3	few	CSVEEGISTDTQYF	TGCAGCGTTGAAGAAGGGATTAGCACAGATACGCAGTATTTT